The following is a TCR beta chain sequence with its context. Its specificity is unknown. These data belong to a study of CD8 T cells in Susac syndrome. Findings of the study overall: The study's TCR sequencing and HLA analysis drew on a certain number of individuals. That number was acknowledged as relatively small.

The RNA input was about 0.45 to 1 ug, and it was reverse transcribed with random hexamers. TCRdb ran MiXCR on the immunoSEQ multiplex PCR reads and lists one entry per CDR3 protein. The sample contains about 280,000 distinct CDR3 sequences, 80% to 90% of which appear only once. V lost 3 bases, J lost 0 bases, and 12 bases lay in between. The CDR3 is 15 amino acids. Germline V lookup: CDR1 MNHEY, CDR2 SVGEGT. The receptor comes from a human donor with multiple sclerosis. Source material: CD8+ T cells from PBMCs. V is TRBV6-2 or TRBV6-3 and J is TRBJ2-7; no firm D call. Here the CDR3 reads CASSYGFSSSYEQYF. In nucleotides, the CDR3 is TGTGCCAGCAGTTATGGCTTCTCGAGCTCCTACGAGCAGTACTTC.